This T cell receptor beta chain was sequenced during a study of CD8 T cells in ankylosing spondylitis. Points on this clonotype: Its antigen is not known.

MiXCR was run by TCRdb on the 5' RACE reads, yielding one entry per CDR3 protein. This table has around 280,000 distinct CDR3 sequences, approximately 20% appearing once. The J segment lost 4 bases and the V segment lost 6 bases, leaving 6 bases of the junction unmatched. Germline V CDR1 and CDR2: MDHEN, SYDVKM. The CDR3 sequence is 14 residues long. Notes on the study in general: From matched ankylosing spondylitis synovial fluid, disease-linked clones were reportedly recovered at significantly enriched levels. Clones linked with disease were CD8+ and fairly uncommon in the peripheral blood. Blood of patients with ankylosing spondylitis appeared to be characterized by a TCR beta motif of eight highly homologous variants.

Sequenced material: blood, either unsorted or a sorted T cell fraction (not recorded which). The sequence derives from a male donor with ankylosing spondylitis or in good health (not recorded which). The V gene is TRBV28, the J gene TRBJ1-1; 9 bases fit TRBD1. CDR3 nucleotide sequence: TGTGCCAGCAGCGAGGGACAGGGTGTCACTGAAGCTTTCTTT. Its protein product is CASSEGQGVTEAFF.